Following are 11 T cell receptor beta chains from one sample sequenced in a study of T cell responses to AZD1222 COVID-19 vaccine. Libraries were prepared by immunoSEQ multiplex PCR; TCRdb keeps only in-frame clonotypes and omits some of them. The sample includes around 61,000 clones, roughly 85% of them seen just once. The sequences come from peripheral blood, collected on day 0 of AZD1222 vaccination. The source of these receptors is an adult in good health.

The chain uses TRBV13 and TRBJ2-5; no definite D call. V dropped 4 bases and J dropped 4 bases, with 13 bases sitting between them. CDR1 is PRHDT, CDR2 FYEKMQ, per germline (reference sequence). CDR3 size: 14 residues. As DNA, the CDR3 is TGTGCCAGCAGCTCCGGTCAGGTTGCAGAGACCCAGTACTTC. The encoded protein is CASSSGQVAETQYF.

The genes are TRBV19 and TRBJ1-2; 9 nucleotides align to TRBD1. With V trimmed by 5 bases and J by 3 bases, 7 bases remained unmatched. In germline, CDR1 is LNHDA, CDR2 SQIVND (reference sequence). The CDR3 has 15 amino acids. In nucleotides, the CDR3 is TGTGCCAGTAGTCGCCCCGGGACAGGGCACTATGGCTACACCTTC. Its translation is CASSRPGTGHYGYTF.

The gene calls are TRBV4-1 and TRBJ1-6; D call uncertain. Trimming pared 2 bases from V and 7 bases from J, leaving 15 bases between. This CDR3 comprises 16 residues. Germline values: CDR1 MGHRA, CDR2 YSYEKL. The CDR3 coding sequence is TGCGCCAGCAGCCAATTAGAGGTGGTCCGAAATTCACCCCTCCACTTT. Translation gives CASSQLEVVRNSPLHF.

The sample holds one count of this clone. J is TRBJ2-1 and V is TRBV5-1, with 9 nucleotides matching TRBD2. The CDR3 sequence is 15 residues long. In germline, CDR1 is SGHRS, CDR2 YFSETQ. V shed 4 bases and J 8 bases; nucleotides not matched to a gene: 10. CDR3 loop: CASSPSGGSAHEQFF. CDR3 sequence (DNA): TGCGCCAGCAGCCCCAGCGGGGGGTCCGCCCATGAGCAGTTCTTC.

This sequence joins TRBV4-2 and TRBJ1-2; D possibly corresponds to TRBD1 (6 bases). V gave up 4 bases and J gave up 8 bases, with 11 bases separating them. The V gene's germline CDR1 is LGHNA and CDR2 YNFKEQ. The CDR3 spans 12 residues. The CDR3 is CASSLGGNGYTF. CDR3 sequence (DNA): TGTGCCAGCAGCCTAGGGGGTAACGGCTACACCTTC.

The chain joins TRBV27 to TRBJ2-5; D could derive from TRBD1 or TRBD2 (5 bases each). The germline V gene encodes CDR1 MNHEY and CDR2 SMNVEV (reference sequence). This CDR3 region has 16 residues. The V end lost 6 bases, the J end lost 2 bases, and 19 bases lay between the germline ends. CDR3 sequence: CASRGRDLTSQETQYF. In DNA, the CDR3 is TGTGCCAGCAGGGGTAGGGACCTAACCTCGCAAGAGACCCAGTACTTC.

V and J are TRBV9 and TRBJ1-2; D remains ambiguous. The V gene lost 0 bases and the J gene lost 6 bases, with 9 bases spanning the gap. From germline, CDR1 is SGDLS and CDR2 YYNGEE. CDR3 size: 13 residues. The CDR3 nucleotides read TGTGCCAGCAGCGTAGTCGCGGGAAATGGCTACACCTTC. It specifies CASSVVAGNGYTF.

This sequence joins TRBV5-6 and TRBJ1-1, with TRBD1 matching over 9 bases. The V gene end was trimmed by 3 bases and the J gene end by 3 bases; junction bases not matched to a gene: 9. This CDR3 region has 16 residues. The germline CDR1 and CDR2 sequences are SGHDT and YYEEEE. Here the CDR3 reads CASSSRTGVEDTEAFF. In nucleotides, the CDR3 is TGTGCCAGCAGCTCTCGGACAGGGGTGGAGGACACTGAAGCTTTCTTT.

This chain joins TRBV25-1 and TRBJ1-5; D may be TRBD1 (5 bases). Germline assignment: CDR1 MGHDK and CDR2 SYGVNS. V lost 3 bases, J lost 3 bases, and 9 bases lay in between. The CDR3 is made up of 14 amino acids. Here the CDR3 reads CASSDWGNNQPQHF. The CDR3 nucleotides read TGTGCCAGCAGTGATTGGGGGAACAATCAGCCCCAGCATTTT.

V gene TRBV6-1 combines with J gene TRBJ2-5; D is uncertain. V dropped 10 bases and J dropped 7 bases, with 13 bases sitting between them. The CDR3 contains 11 residues. Germline CDR1 reads MNHNS; CDR2 reads SASEGT. The CDR3 DNA reads as TGTGCCACCACTGAAACGGGGACCCAGTACTTC. It is translated as CATTETGTQYF.

DNA of the CDR3: TGTGCCACCAGCAGAAGGGGTGGGGGCCCCATGAACACTGAAGCTTTCTTT. Translating gives CATSRRGGGPMNTEAFF. V and J are TRBV15 and TRBJ1-1; maybe TRBD1 (6 bases). The CDR3 has 17 residues. Between the trimmed V and J ends, which lost 2 bases and 0 bases, there was a span of 16 bases. Per the germline V gene, CDR1 is LNHNV and CDR2 is YYDKDF (reference sequence).